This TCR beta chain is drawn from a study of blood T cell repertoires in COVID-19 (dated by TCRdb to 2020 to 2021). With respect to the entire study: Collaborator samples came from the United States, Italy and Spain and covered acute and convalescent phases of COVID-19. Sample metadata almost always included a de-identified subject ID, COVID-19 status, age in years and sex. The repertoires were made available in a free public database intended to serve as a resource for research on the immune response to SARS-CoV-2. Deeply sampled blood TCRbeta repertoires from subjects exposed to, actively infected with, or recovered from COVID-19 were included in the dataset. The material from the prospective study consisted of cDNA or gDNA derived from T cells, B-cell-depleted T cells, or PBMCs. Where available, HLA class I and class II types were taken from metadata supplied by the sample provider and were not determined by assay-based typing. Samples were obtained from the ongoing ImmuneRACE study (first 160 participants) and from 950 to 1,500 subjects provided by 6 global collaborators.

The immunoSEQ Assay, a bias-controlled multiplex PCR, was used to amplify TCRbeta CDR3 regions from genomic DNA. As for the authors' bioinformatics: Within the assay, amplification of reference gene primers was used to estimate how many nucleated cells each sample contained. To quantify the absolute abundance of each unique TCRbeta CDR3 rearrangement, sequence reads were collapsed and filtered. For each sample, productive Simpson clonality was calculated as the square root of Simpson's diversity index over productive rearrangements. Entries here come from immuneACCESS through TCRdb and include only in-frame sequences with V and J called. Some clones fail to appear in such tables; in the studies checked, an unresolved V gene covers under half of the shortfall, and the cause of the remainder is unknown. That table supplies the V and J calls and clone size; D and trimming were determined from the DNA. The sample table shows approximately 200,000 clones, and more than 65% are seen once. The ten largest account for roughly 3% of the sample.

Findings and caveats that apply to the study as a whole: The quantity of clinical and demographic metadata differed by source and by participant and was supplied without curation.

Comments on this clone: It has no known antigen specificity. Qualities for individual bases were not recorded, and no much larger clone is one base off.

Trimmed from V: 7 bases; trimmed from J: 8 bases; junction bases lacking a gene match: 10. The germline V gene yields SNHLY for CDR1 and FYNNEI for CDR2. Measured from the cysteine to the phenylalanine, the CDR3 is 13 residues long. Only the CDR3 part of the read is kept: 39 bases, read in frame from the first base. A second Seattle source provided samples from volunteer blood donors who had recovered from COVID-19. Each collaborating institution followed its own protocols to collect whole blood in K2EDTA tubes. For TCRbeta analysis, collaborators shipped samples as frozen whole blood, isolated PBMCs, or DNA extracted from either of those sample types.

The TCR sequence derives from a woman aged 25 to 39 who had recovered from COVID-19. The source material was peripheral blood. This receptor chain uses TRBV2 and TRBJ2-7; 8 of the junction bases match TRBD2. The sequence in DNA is TGTGCCAGCATAGGCGACGTAGCGGGAAAGCAGTACTTC. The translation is CASIGDVAGKQYF. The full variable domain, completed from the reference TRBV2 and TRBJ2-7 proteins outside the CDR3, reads EPEVTQTPSHQVTQMGQEVILRCVPISNHLYFYWYRQILGQKVEFLVSFYNNEISEKSEIFDDQFSVERPDGSNFTLKIRSTKLEDSAMYFCASIGDVAGKQYFGPGTRLTVT.